The clone carrying this T cell receptor beta chain was seen only a few times. The antigen is not known. Per the germline V gene, CDR1 is SGHTA and CDR2 is FQGNSA. CDR3 length: 15 residues. V was shortened by 5 bases and J by 2 bases, with 16 bases between the two germline ends. The data are from a study of chemoradiotherapy in HPV16-positive cancers. Broader study findings: Functional assays defining HPV-specific T cells used only a couple of HPV16-positive patients.

Profiling relied on immunoSEQ multiplex PCR, and the TCRdb table lists in-frame clones only, not all of them. The repertoire consists of thousands of clones, with 87% occurring once and the leading ten covering about 3.1%. The sequencing here drew on tumor tissue, taken from a patient who underwent chemoradiotherapy. The sequence derives from a human donor with HPV-associated anogenital cancer. V and J are TRBV7-2 and TRBJ2-7; tentatively, D is TRBD2 (5 bases). CDR3 residues: CASSPRGRLPYEQYF. The DNA for the CDR3 is TGTGCCAGCAGCCCGAGAGGGCGTCTCCCCTACGAGCAGTACTTC.